Sequencing of this T cell receptor beta chain was carried out in a study of blood T cell repertoires in COVID-19. V was pared by 2 bases and J by 0 bases, with 14 bases between. There are 17 residues in the CDR3. Germline V CDR1 and CDR2: MDHEN, SYDVKM. This table comes from immunoSEQ multiplex PCR, and its TCRdb copy is limited to in-frame clones, with some not included. The table records fewer than 200,000 clones, 80% to 90% of them present only once. The sequencing input was peripheral blood. The rearrangement links TRBV28 to TRBJ1-5, with D unclear. The TCR comes from a woman in her 70s with COVID-19, enrolled during active disease. The CDR3 protein is CASSLPLRHISNQPQHF. The CDR3 nucleotides read TGTGCCAGCAGTTTACCACTCCGACATATTAGCAATCAGCCCCAGCATTTT.